The 5 T cell receptor beta chains in this list originate from one sample, sequenced in a study of T cell changes during pregnancy in multiple sclerosis. TCRdb's table, derived via immunoSEQ multiplex PCR, lists solely in-frame clones and lacks some. The data hold about 100,000 clones, with approximately 92% observed a single time. Sequences were derived from peripheral blood, sampled after pregnancy. The receptors come from a female donor with multiple sclerosis, enrolled in a pregnancy study.

This clone occurred once. The rearrangement links TRBV7-3 to TRBJ1-5, with unresolved D. V was shortened by 6 bases and J by 4 bases, with 13 bases between the two germline ends. Germline CDR1 is SGHTA and CDR2 is FQGTGA. The CDR3 spans 14 residues. CDR3 amino acids: CASSPKGGNQPQHF. The CDR3 coding sequence is TGTGCCAGCAGTCCGAAGGGAGGAAATCAGCCCCAGCATTTT.

The chain carries TRBV4-3 and TRBJ2-6, with 9 bases fitting TRBD1. The CDR3 is 16 residues long. Germline CDR1 LGHNA, CDR2 YSLEER. The V gene end was trimmed by 1 base and the J gene end by 2 bases; junction bases not matched to a gene: 0. CDR3 sequence: CASSQGDRAGANVLTF. As DNA, the CDR3 is TGCGCCAGCAGCCAAGGGGACAGGGCTGGGGCCAACGTCCTGACTTTC.

The chain uses TRBV28 and TRBJ2-7; D uncertain. The CDR3 length is 14 residues. Looked up from germline, CDR1 is MDHEN and CDR2 is SYDVKM. V was shortened by 3 bases and J by 1 base, with 10 bases between the two germline ends. CDR3 protein: CASSFTGGSYEQYF. CDR3 DNA: TGTGCCAGCAGTTTTACCGGCGGTTCCTACGAGCAGTACTTC.

This clone was detected only once. This chain joins TRBV7-3 and TRBJ2-1; D gene unclear. Germline CDR1 and CDR2: SGHTA and FQGTGA. Trimming removed 4 bases from V and 0 bases from J, with 10 bases in between. This CDR3 comprises 15 residues. The CDR3 sequence: CASSSDLSSYNEQFF. In DNA, the CDR3 is TGTGCCAGCAGCTCCGACTTAAGCTCCTACAATGAGCAGTTCTTC.

This sequence joins TRBV29-1 and TRBJ1-1; 8 nucleotides line up with TRBD1. The CDR3 is 14 amino acids. Germline V gene sequence: CDR1 SQVTM, CDR2 ANQGSEA. V lost 2 bases and J lost 1; bases outside the gene matches: 3. CDR3 bases: TGCAGCGTTGAACAGGGGGCCGGGAACACTGAAGCTTTCTTT. The encoded protein is CSVEQGAGNTEAFF.